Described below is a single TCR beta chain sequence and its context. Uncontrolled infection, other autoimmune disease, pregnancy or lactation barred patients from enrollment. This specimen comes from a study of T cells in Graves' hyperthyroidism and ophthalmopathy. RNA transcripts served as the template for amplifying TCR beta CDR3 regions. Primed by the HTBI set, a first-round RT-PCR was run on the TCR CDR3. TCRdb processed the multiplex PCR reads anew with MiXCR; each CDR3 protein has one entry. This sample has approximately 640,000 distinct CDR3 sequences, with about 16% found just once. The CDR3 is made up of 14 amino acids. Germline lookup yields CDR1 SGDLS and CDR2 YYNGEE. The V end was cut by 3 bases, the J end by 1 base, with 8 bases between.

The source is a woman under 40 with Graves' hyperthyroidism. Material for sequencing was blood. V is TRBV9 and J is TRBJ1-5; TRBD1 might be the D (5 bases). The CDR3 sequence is CASSARDSNQPQHF. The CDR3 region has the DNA TGTGCCAGCAGCGCCCGGGACAGCAATCAGCCCCAGCATTTT. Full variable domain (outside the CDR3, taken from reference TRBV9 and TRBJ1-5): DSGVTQTPKHLITATGQRVTLRCSPRSGDLSVYWYQQSLDQGLQFLIQYYNGEERAKGNILERFSAQQFPDLHSELNLSSLELGDSALYFCASSARDSNQPQHFGDGTRLSIL.